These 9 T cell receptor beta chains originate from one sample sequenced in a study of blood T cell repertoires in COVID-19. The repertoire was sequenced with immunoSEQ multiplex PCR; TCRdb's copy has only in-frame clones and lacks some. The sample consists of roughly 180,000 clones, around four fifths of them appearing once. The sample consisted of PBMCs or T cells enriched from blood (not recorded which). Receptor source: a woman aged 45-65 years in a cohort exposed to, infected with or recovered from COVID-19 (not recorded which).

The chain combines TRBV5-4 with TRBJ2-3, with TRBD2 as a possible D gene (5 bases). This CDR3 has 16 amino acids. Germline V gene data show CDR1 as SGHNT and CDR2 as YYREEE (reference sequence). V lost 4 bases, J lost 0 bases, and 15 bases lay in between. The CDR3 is CASSPSRRTSTDTQYF. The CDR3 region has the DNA TGTGCCAGCAGCCCCAGCAGGCGGACTAGCACAGATACGCAGTATTTT.

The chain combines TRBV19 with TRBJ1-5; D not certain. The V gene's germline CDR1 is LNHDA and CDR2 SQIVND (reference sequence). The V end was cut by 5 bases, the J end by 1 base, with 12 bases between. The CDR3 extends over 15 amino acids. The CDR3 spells CASSPGEGSNQPQHF. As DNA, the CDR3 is TGTGCCAGTAGTCCCGGGGAGGGAAGCAATCAGCCCCAGCATTTT.

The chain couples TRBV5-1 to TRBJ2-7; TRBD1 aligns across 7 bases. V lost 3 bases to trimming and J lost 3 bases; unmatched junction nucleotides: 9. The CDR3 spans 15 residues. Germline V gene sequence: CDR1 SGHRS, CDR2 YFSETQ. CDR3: CASSSRDSGYYEQYF. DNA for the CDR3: TGCGCCAGCAGCTCCCGGGACAGTGGGTACTACGAGCAGTACTTC.

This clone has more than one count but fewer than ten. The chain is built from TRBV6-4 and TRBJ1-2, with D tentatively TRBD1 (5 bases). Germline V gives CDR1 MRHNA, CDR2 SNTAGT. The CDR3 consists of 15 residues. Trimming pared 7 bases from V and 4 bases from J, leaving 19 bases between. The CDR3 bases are TGTGCCAGCACCCCGGAACCTGGGGGGATCTATGGCTACACCTTC. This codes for CASTPEPGGIYGYTF.

For the CDR3, the DNA is TGTGCCAGCAGCTCAACCACGGGGACCCAGTACTTC. This sequence encodes CASSSTTGTQYF. V is TRBV11-3 and J is TRBJ2-5; D not resolved. The CDR3 is made up of 12 amino acids. Germline V gives CDR1 SGHNT, CDR2 YENEEA. Deletions cut 4 bases from V and 7 bases from J, with 10 bases between.

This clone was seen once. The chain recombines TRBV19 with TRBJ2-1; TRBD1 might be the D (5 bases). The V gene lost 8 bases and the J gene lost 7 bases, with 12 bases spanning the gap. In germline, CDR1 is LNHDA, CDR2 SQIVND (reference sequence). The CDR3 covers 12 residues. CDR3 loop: CASSSGWNEQFF. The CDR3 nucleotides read TGTGCCAGTTCTTCAGGGTGGAATGAGCAGTTCTTC.

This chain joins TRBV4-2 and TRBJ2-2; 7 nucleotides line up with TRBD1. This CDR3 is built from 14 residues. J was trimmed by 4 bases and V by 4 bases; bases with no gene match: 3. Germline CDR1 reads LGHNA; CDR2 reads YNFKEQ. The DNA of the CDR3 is TGTGCCAGCAGCCTCGGGACAGCCACCGGGGAGCTGTTTTTT. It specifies CASSLGTATGELFF.

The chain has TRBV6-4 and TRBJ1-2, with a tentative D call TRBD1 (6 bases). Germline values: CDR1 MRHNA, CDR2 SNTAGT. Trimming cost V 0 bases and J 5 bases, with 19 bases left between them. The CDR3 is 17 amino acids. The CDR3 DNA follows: TGTGCCAGCAGTGACTCGCATATACCAGGGGTGCGGTATGGCTACACCTTC. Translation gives CASSDSHIPGVRYGYTF.

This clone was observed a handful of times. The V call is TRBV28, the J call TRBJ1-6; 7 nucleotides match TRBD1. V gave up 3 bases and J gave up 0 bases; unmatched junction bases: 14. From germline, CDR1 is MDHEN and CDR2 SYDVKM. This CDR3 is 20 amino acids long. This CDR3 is CASSLGAEGAWTSYNSPLHF. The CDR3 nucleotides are TGTGCCAGCAGTTTGGGTGCGGAGGGGGCATGGACCTCCTATAATTCACCCCTCCACTTT.